Shown below are 2 T cell receptor beta chains from a single sample sequenced in a study of cytomegalovirus exposure and HLA in healthy donors. The PCR made use of 60 Vbeta and 13 Jbeta primers. The data were produced by immunoSEQ multiplex PCR, yet TCRdb's version contains in-frame clones alone and is incomplete. The table includes roughly 100,000 clones, about four fifths detected once. The source material was PBMCs. The receptors shown here come from a female donor in good health and CMV-seropositive.

V is TRBV7-9 and J is TRBJ2-3; 12 bases line up with TRBD2. CDR1 SEHNR and CDR2 FQNEAQ come from the germline V gene (reference sequence). With 6 bases clipped from V and 0 bases from J, the junction kept 4 bases outside the gene matches. The CDR3 consists of 16 residues. The CDR3 bases are TGTGCCAGCAGTTACGGGACTAGCGGGAGCACAGATACGCAGTATTTT. Protein sequence: CASSYGTSGSTDTQYF. Full variable domain (rest looked up from reference TRBV7-9 and TRBJ2-3): DTGVSQNPRHKITKRGQNVTFRCDPISEHNRLYWYRQTLGQGPEFLTYFQNEAQLEKSRLLSDRFSAERPKGSFSTLEIQRTEQGDSAMYLCASSYGTSGSTDTQYFGPGTRLTVL.

This chain joins TRBV11-3 and TRBJ2-2; D gene ambiguous. The germline V gene has CDR1 SGHNT and CDR2 YENEEA. V lost 1 base and J lost 2, with 5 bases in between. This CDR3 is built from 14 residues. DNA of the CDR3: TGTGCCAGCAGCTTAGCGAGCAACACCGGGGAGCTGTTTTTT. Translated: CASSLASNTGELFF.